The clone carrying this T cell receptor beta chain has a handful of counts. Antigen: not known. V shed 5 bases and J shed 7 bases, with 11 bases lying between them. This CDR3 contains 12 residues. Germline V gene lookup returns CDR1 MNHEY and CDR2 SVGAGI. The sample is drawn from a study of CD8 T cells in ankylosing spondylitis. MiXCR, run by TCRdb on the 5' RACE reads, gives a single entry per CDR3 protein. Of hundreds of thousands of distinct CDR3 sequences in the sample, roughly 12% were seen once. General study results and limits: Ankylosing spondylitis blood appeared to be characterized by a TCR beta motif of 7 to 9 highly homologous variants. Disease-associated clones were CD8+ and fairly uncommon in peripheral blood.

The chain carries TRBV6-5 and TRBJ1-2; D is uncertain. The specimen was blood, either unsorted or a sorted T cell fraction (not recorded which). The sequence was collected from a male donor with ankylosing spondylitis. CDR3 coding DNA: TGTGCCAGCAGTGCCCGACAAAGTGGCTACACCTTC. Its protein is CASSARQSGYTF.